What follows are 26 T cell receptor beta chains derived from one specimen sequenced in a study of cytomegalovirus exposure and HLA in healthy donors. Primers: 60 Vbeta forward and 13 Jbeta reverse. Here immunoSEQ multiplex PCR was the method, and the copy in TCRdb shows in-frame clones only, minus some. This repertoire shows fewer than 120,000 clones, approximately 83% found once; its top ten account for 1.5% to 2%. The source material was PBMCs. The receptors originated from a man aged 35 to 55 in good health and CMV-seronegative.

This chain joins TRBV28 and TRBJ1-5; the D gene is possibly TRBD1 (6 bases). CDR1 is MDHEN, CDR2 SYDVKM, per germline. V lost 6 bases and J 4 bases, leaving 19 bases between the germline ends. There are 16 residues in the CDR3. The CDR3 bases are TGTGCCAGCAGACGGGGCTGGGGGGGCCTAAATCAGCCCCAGCATTTT. Translating it yields CASRRGWGGLNQPQHF.

This sequence joins TRBV28 and TRBJ1-2, with a tentative D call TRBD1 (5 bases). The CDR3 sequence is 13 residues long. Germline loops: CDR1 MDHEN, CDR2 SYDVKM. Between the trimmed V and J ends, which lost 5 bases and 8 bases, there was a span of 15 bases. The CDR3 DNA follows: TGTGCCAGCAGTGGCAAGGGGCGCTGGGGCTACACCTTC. This encodes CASSGKGRWGYTF.

The V gene is TRBV6-5, the J gene TRBJ1-1, with 10 bases matching TRBD1. Germline loops: CDR1 MNHEY, CDR2 SVGAGI. V lost 6 bases to trimming and J lost 3 bases; unmatched junction nucleotides: 1. CDR3 size: 13 residues. The chain's CDR3 is CASRDRGHTEAFF. The CDR3, as DNA: TGTGCCAGCAGAGACAGGGGGCACACTGAAGCTTTCTTT.

This clone was detected a few times. The same CDR3 is also encoded by other DNA sequences in this sample. The chain joins TRBV6-5 to TRBJ1-1; maybe TRBD1 (5 bases). Germline-derived CDR1 and CDR2 are MNHEY and SVGAGI. There are 13 residues in the CDR3. Deletions cut 7 bases from V and 1 base from J, with 10 bases between. As DNA, the CDR3 is TGTGCCAGCACCGGAACAGGGAACACTGAAGCTTTCTTT. Protein: CASTGTGNTEAFF.

DNA for the CDR3: TGTGCCAGCAGCTTAGAGGGAGAGAACACTGAAGCTTTCTTT. It yields the protein CASSLEGENTEAFF. This rearrangement joins TRBV7-2 to TRBJ1-1; D is uncertain. CDR1 and CDR2 (germline): SGHTA, FQGNSA. V shed 1 base and J shed 1 base, with 7 bases lying between them. The CDR3 contains 14 residues.

This chain joins TRBV5-4 and TRBJ2-5, with TRBD2 as a possible D gene (7 bases). This CDR3 comprises 15 residues. V shed 4 bases and J shed 4 bases, with 17 bases lying between them. Germline V gene data show CDR1 as SGHNT and CDR2 as YYREEE (reference sequence). In DNA form, the CDR3 reads TGTGCCAGCAGCCCCGTAGGGGGGGCTGGAGAGACCCAGTACTTC. This translates into CASSPVGGAGETQYF.

Written as DNA, the CDR3 is TGTGCCAGCAGCCAAGGTCGGGATCAGCCCCAGCATTTT. This codes for CASSQGRDQPQHF. The chain couples TRBV4-2 to TRBJ1-5; D is uncertain. Trimming removed 1 base at V and 5 bases at J, with 6 bases between. The length of the CDR3 is 13 residues. From germline, CDR1 is LGHNA and CDR2 YNFKEQ.

The V gene is TRBV5-1, the J gene TRBJ2-3, with 13 bases lining up with TRBD2. The CDR3 has 17 residues. Germline V lookup: CDR1 SGHRS, CDR2 YFSETQ. The ends lost 4 bases at V and 2 bases at J; junction bases unmatched: 7. CDR3 in DNA: TGCGCCAGCAGCGCAGGACTAGCGGGGGCGAACACAGATACGCAGTATTTT. Protein: CASSAGLAGANTDTQYF.

This clone showed up just once. The gene calls are TRBV9 and TRBJ2-7; 8 bases are shared with TRBD1. Unmatched junction bases numbered 5, after V lost 4 bases and J lost 2 bases. Germline CDR1 reads SGDLS; CDR2 reads YYNGEE. This CDR3 has 14 residues. Here the CDR3 DNA reads TGTGCCAGCAGCTCCCAGACAGGGGCCTACGAGCAGTACTTC. Protein sequence: CASSSQTGAYEQYF.

The chain employs TRBV5-1 and TRBJ1-1; D is undetermined. The V gene lost 2 bases and the J gene lost 4 bases, with 12 bases spanning the gap. The CDR3 runs 14 residues. Germline CDR1 and CDR2: SGHRS and YFSETQ. The CDR3 DNA is TGCGCCAGCAGCTTAGGGCGGGTAGGCACTGAAGCTTTCTTT. It codes for CASSLGRVGTEAFF.

The CDR3 loop reads CASSRGQVNTGELFF. The CDR3 bases are TGTGCCAGCAGCCGGGGACAGGTTAACACCGGGGAGCTGTTTTTT. V usage is TRBV7-6 and J usage is TRBJ2-2, with 8 bases identical to TRBD1. Germline V gene sequence: CDR1 SGHVS, CDR2 FNYEAQ. Trimming took 5 bases from V and 2 from J; bases not matched to a gene: 4. This CDR3 spans 15 amino acids.

This clone was seen a handful of times. This chain uses TRBV6-1 with TRBJ1-1; D uncertain. Germline loops: CDR1 MNHNS, CDR2 SASEGT. CDR3 length: 14 amino acids. Trimming took off 3 bases at V and 1 base at J, with 9 bases between the two ends. Here the CDR3 DNA reads TGTGCCAGCAGTGATGGGCGCTCGAACACTGAAGCTTTCTTT. Translation gives CASSDGRSNTEAFF.

This chain joins TRBV7-9 and TRBJ1-4, with TRBD1 matching over 8 bases. The V gene's germline CDR1 is SEHNR and CDR2 FQNEAQ (reference sequence). V trimming: 5 bases; J trimming: 3 bases; junction bases outside the gene matches: 5. The CDR3 is made up of 15 amino acids. The CDR3 nucleotides are TGTGCCAGCAGCGATCAGGGGGCGGCTAATGAAAAACTGTTTTTT. It is translated as CASSDQGAANEKLFF.

The rearrangement links TRBV10-3 to TRBJ1-1; 10 nucleotides align to TRBD1. The germline CDR1 and CDR2 sequences are ENHRY and SYGVKD. With V trimmed by 8 bases and J by 1 base, 10 bases remained unmatched. The CDR3 extends over 16 amino acids. CDR3 residues: CAIRGTGERKNTEAFF. CDR3 coding DNA: TGTGCCATCCGAGGGACAGGGGAACGAAAGAACACTGAAGCTTTCTTT.

The CDR3 loop reads CASSMGSGNQPQHF. The CDR3 bases are TGTGCCAGTAGTATGGGGAGCGGCAATCAGCCCCAGCATTTT. This rearrangement joins TRBV19 to TRBJ1-5; D is ambiguous. Germline CDR1 is LNHDA and CDR2 is SQIVND (reference sequence). Trimming cost V 3 bases and J 2 bases, with 8 bases left between them. The CDR3 totals 14 residues.

The rearrangement links TRBV18 to TRBJ1-1; a possible D gene is TRBD1 (6 bases). CDR3 length: 14 amino acids. V lost 4 bases and J lost 0, with 9 bases in between. Germline values: CDR1 KGHSH, CDR2 LQKENI. The CDR3 coding sequence is TGTGCCAGCTCACGGGACAATCTGAACACTGAAGCTTTCTTT. Amino acid sequence: CASSRDNLNTEAFF. The full variable domain, with the rest looked up from reference TRBV18 and TRBJ1-1, is NAGVMQNPRHLVRRRGQEARLRCSPMKGHSHVYWYRQLPEEGLKFMVYLQKENIIDESGMPKERFSAEFPKEGPSILRIQQVVRGDSAAYFCASSRDNLNTEAFFGQGTRLTVV.

This clone was recorded a few times. The genes are TRBV6-4 and TRBJ1-3; TRBD1 aligns across 8 bases. Germline CDR1 MRHNA, CDR2 SNTAGT. The CDR3 contains 15 residues. V lost 6 bases and J lost 11; bases outside the gene matches: 15. CDR3 region: CASRESWDRRNPIYF. The CDR3 DNA follows: TGTGCCAGCAGGGAGTCTTGGGACAGGAGGAATCCCATATATTTT.

The genes are TRBV30 and TRBJ1-5; D unresolved. Trimming stripped 2 bases from V and 6 bases from J, with 17 bases between. CDR3 size: 15 residues. CDR1 is GTSNPN, CDR2 SVGIG, per germline (reference sequence). The chain's CDR3 is CAWSSGFGEGQPQHF. In DNA form, the CDR3 reads TGTGCCTGGAGTTCTGGGTTTGGTGAGGGTCAGCCCCAGCATTTT.

This clone was detected only a few times. J is TRBJ1-5 and V is TRBV19; TRBD1 is a possible D gene (6 bases). The CDR3 sequence is 23 residues long. The V end was cut by 7 bases, the J end by 5 bases, with 42 bases between. CDR1 is LNHDA and CDR2 is SQIVND in the germline V gene (reference sequence). CDR3 sequence: CASIVGYRAVKVKTLGPDQPQHF. The CDR3 DNA follows: TGTGCCAGTATAGTGGGATACAGGGCGGTTAAGGTTAAGACTTTGGGTCCCGATCAGCCCCAGCATTTT.

The V and J genes are TRBV19 and TRBJ1-1; the D gene is possibly TRBD1 (5 bases). V was trimmed by 4 bases and J by 3 bases, leaving 15 bases between them. The germline V gene has CDR1 LNHDA and CDR2 SQIVND (reference sequence). The CDR3 is 15 amino acids. CDR3: CASSSPGEWDTEAFF. DNA for the CDR3: TGTGCCAGTAGTAGCCCGGGGGAGTGGGACACTGAAGCTTTCTTT.

This rearrangement joins TRBV10-3 to TRBJ1-5, with D perhaps matching TRBD1 (5 bases). V was clipped by 4 bases and J by 6 bases, with 16 bases between them. This CDR3 has 15 residues. CDR1 ENHRY and CDR2 SYGVKD come from the germline V gene. CDR3 region: CAISGGRDSGQPQHF. The CDR3 nucleotides are TGTGCCATCAGTGGGGGCAGGGATTCGGGTCAGCCCCAGCATTTT.

This chain uses TRBV14 with TRBJ2-7, with D hard to call. Between the trimmed V and J ends, which lost 4 bases and 6 bases, there was a span of 13 bases. Germline V gives CDR1 SGHDN, CDR2 FVKESK. The CDR3 is 13 residues long. The CDR3 protein is CASSPTLGPEQYF. Written as DNA, the CDR3 is TGTGCCAGCAGCCCGACTCTGGGTCCCGAGCAGTACTTC.

The chain uses TRBV7-2 and TRBJ2-1; D may be TRBD2 (6 bases). V was cut by 0 bases and J by 5 bases, with 8 bases left in between. This CDR3 region has 14 residues. Germline V CDR1 and CDR2: SGHTA, FQGNSA. CDR3 DNA: TGTGCCAGCAGCTTAGCTCGGGGGAACAATGAGCAGTTCTTC. This translates into CASSLARGNNEQFF.

This clone has only a few counts. V gene TRBV6-5 combines with J gene TRBJ2-5, with a possible D match to TRBD1 (5 bases). The CDR3 contains 14 residues. V dropped 4 bases and J dropped 5 bases, with 14 bases sitting between them. Looked up from germline, CDR1 is MNHEY and CDR2 is SVGAGI. CDR3 region: CASSSGQMRETQYF. As DNA, the CDR3 is TGTGCCAGCAGTTCAGGACAAATGAGGGAGACCCAGTACTTC.

The chain couples TRBV7-3 to TRBJ2-1, with a tentative D call TRBD2 (6 bases). The CDR3 is 13 residues long. Germline V gene data show CDR1 as SGHTA and CDR2 as FQGTGA. V was shortened by 1 base and J by 7 bases, with 8 bases between the two germline ends. The CDR3 nucleotides are TGTGCCAGCAGCTTAAGCGGGGTAAATGAGCAGTTCTTC. Residues: CASSLSGVNEQFF.

The chain employs TRBV28 and TRBJ1-2; a weak D match, TRBD1 (5 bases). The CDR3 runs to 12 residues. Trimming removed 6 bases at V and 8 bases at J, with 13 bases between. Germline V lookup: CDR1 MDHEN, CDR2 SYDVKM. CDR3 residues: CASRVSQGGYTF. The DNA for the CDR3 is TGTGCCAGCAGGGTTTCCCAGGGCGGCTACACCTTC.